This T cell receptor beta chain was captured in a study of CD8+ T cells in alopecia areata. As for treatment: oral pan-JAK inhibitor, 5-10 mg twice daily. In alopecia areata patients, both lesional scalp punch biopsies and peripheral blood were collected. Germline CDR1 is GTSNPN and CDR2 is SVGIG (reference sequence). The CDR3 runs 15 residues. J lost 5 bases, V lost 1 base, and 8 bases had no gene match. After isolation, RNA underwent reverse transcription to generate cDNA as the sequencing template. Method: immunoSEQ multiplex PCR; TCRdb's copy keeps in-frame clones and lacks some. This table has 120,000 or so clones, roughly 58% appearing once. This clone appeared a few times.

This chain links TRBV30 with TRBJ2-3; 8 bases align to TRBD2. The sequence came from a human donor with alopecia areata. The input for sequencing was CD8+ T cells sorted from blood, taken at week 4, from a patient treated with tofacitinib. This CDR3 is CAWSALSGAGDTQYF. For the CDR3, the DNA is TGTGCCTGGAGTGCCCTTAGCGGGGCGGGAGATACGCAGTATTTT.